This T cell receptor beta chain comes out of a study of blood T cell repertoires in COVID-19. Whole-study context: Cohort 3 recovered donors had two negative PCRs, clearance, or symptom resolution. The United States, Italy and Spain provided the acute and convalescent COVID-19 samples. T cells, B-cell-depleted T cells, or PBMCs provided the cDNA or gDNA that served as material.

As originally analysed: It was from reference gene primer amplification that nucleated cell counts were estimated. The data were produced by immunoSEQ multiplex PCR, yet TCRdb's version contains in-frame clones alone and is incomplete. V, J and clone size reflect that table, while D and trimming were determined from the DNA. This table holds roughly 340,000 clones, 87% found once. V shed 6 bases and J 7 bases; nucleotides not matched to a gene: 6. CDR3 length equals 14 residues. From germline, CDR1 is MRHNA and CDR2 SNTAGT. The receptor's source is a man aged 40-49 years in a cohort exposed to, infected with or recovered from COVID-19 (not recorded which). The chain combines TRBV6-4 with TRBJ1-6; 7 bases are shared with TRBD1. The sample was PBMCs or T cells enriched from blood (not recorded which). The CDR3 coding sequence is TGTGCCAGCAGCCGGACAGGTTGGAATTCACCCCTCCACTTT. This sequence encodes CASSRTGWNSPLHF.